This T cell receptor (beta chain) was retrieved from a study of cytomegalovirus exposure and HLA in healthy donors. Study-level points and caveats: Specificity for CMV antigens was confirmed in vitro for a few of the CMV-associated chains. In a later analysis, HLA-C alleles had the fewest associated TCRs, DRB1 alleles the most.

The germline V gene encodes CDR1 SNHLY and CDR2 FYNNEI. V lost 8 bases, J lost 4 bases, and 14 bases lay in between. CDR3 length equals 14 residues. This clone was counted a single time. As yet, its antigen is unknown. With 60 Vbeta and 13 Jbeta primers, the PCR was carried out. Libraries were prepared by immunoSEQ multiplex PCR; TCRdb keeps only in-frame clonotypes and omits some of them. The profile shows under 200,000 clones, around 74% of them singletons. Input material: PBMCs. This chain links TRBV2 with TRBJ2-2, with no clear D. The receptor comes from a man aged 18 to 29 in good health and CMV-seronegative. The CDR3 reads CASAKESLTGELFF. CDR3 coding DNA: TGTGCCAGCGCGAAGGAGTCCCTCACCGGGGAGCTGTTTTTT. Full variable domain (rest looked up from reference TRBV2 and TRBJ2-2): EPEVTQTPSHQVTQMGQEVILRCVPISNHLYFYWYRQILGQKVEFLVSFYNNEISEKSEIFDDQFSVERPDGSNFTLKIRSTKLEDSAMYFCASAKESLTGELFFGEGSRLTVL.